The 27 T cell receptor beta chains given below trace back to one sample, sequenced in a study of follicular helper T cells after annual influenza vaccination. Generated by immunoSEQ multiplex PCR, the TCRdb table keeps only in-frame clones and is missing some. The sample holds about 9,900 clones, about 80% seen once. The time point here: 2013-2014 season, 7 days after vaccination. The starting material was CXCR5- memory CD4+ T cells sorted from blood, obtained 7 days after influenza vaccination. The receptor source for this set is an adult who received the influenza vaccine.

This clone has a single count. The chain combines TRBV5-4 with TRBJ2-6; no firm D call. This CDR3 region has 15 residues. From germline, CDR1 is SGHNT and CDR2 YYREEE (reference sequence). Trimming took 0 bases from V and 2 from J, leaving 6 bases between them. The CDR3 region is CASSLAPAGANVLTF. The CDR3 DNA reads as TGTGCCAGCAGCTTGGCGCCGGCTGGGGCCAACGTCCTGACTTTC. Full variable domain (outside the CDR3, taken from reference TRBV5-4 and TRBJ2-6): ETGVTQSPTHLIKTRGQQVTLRCSSQSGHNTVSWYQQALGQGPQFIFQYYREEENGRGNFPPRFSGLQFPNYSSELNVNALELDDSALYLCASSLAPAGANVLTFGAGSRLTVL.

The CDR3 coding sequence is TGTGCCAGCAGCCCTACGAATACTGGAAACACCATATATTTT. It translates to CASSPTNTGNTIYF. The V and J genes are TRBV7-9 and TRBJ1-3; no clear D gene. Germline-derived CDR1 and CDR2 are SEHNR and FQNEAQ (reference sequence). CDR3 length equals 14 residues. V was shortened by 5 bases and J by 2 bases, with 10 bases between the two germline ends.

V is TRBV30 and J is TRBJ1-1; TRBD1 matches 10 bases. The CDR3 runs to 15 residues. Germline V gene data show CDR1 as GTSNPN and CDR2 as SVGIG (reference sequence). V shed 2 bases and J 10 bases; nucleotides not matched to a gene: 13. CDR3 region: CAWSSYPGQGSGAFF. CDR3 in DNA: TGTGCCTGGAGTTCCTATCCGGGACAGGGGAGCGGAGCTTTCTTT.

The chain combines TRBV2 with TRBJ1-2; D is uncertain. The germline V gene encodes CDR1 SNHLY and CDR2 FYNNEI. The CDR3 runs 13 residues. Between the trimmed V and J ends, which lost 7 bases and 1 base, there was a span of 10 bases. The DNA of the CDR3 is TGTGCCAGCACGGATGGGAATAACTATGGCTACACCTTC. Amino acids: CASTDGNNYGYTF.

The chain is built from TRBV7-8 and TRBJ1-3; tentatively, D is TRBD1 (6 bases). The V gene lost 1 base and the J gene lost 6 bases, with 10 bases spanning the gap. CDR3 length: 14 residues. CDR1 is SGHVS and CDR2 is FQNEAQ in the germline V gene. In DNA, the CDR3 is TGTGCCAGCAGCTTAGAGGGGGGAAAAAACACCATATATTTT. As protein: CASSLEGGKNTIYF. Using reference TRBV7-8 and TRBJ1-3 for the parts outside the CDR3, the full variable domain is GAGVSQSPRYKVAKRGQDVALRCDPISGHVSLFWYQQALGQGPEFLTYFQNEAQLDKSGLPSDRFFAERPEGSVSTLKIQRTQQEDSAVYLCASSLEGGKNTIYFGEGSWLTVV.

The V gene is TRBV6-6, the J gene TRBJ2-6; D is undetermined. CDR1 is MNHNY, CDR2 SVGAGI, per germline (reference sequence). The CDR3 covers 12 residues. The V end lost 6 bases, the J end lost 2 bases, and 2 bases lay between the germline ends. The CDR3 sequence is CASSPGANVLTF. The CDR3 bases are TGTGCCAGCAGCCCTGGGGCCAACGTCCTGACTTTC.

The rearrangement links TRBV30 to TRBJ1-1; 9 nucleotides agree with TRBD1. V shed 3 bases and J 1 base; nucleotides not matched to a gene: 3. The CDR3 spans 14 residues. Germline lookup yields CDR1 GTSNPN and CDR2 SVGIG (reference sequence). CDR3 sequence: CAWRGQGSNTEAFF. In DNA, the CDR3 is TGTGCCTGGAGGGGACAGGGATCGAACACTGAAGCTTTCTTT.

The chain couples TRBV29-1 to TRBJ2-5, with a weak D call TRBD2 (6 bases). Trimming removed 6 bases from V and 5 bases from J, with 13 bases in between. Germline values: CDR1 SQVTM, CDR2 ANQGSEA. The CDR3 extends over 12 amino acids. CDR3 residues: CSVGSSGETQYF. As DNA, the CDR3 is TGCAGCGTAGGGAGCAGCGGGGAGACCCAGTACTTC.

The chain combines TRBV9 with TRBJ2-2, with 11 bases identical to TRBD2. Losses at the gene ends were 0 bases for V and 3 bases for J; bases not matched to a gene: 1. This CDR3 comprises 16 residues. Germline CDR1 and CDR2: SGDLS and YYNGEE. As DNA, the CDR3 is TGTGCCAGCAGCGTAGTAGCGGGGGGGTACACCGGGGAGCTGTTTTTT. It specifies CASSVVAGGYTGELFF.

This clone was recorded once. The DNA of the CDR3 is TGTGCCAGCAGCTTGGGGGCTTCGAACACTGAAGCTTTCTTT. As protein: CASSLGASNTEAFF. The chain carries TRBV4-2 and TRBJ1-1, with D possibly TRBD1 on 6 matching bases. Looked up from germline, CDR1 is LGHNA and CDR2 is YNFKEQ. The CDR3 sequence is 14 residues long. Trimming took off 5 bases at V and 1 base at J, with 11 bases between the two ends.

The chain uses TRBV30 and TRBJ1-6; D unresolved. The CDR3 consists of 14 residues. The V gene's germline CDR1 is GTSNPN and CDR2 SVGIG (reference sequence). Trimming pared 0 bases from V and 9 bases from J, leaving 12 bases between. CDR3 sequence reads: CAWSVAGVSSPLHF. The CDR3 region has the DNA TGTGCCTGGAGTGTGGCGGGAGTAAGTTCACCCCTCCACTTT.

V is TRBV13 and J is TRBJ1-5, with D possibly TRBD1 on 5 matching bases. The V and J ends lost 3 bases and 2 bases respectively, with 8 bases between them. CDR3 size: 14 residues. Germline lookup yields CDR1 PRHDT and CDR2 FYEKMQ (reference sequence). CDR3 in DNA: TGTGCCAGCAGCTTGGGGGTGGGCAATCAGCCCCAGCATTTT. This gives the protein CASSLGVGNQPQHF.

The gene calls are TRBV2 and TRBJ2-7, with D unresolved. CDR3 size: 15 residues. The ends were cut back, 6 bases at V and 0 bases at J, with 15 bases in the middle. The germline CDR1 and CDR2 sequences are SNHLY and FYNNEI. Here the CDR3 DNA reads TGTGCCAGCAGGCTGGCAGGCCGGAGCTCCTACGAGCAGTACTTC. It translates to CASRLAGRSSYEQYF.

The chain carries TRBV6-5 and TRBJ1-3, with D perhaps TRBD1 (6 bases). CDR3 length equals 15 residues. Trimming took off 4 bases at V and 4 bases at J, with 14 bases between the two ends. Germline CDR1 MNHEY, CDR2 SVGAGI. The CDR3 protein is CASSWQQGMGNTIYF. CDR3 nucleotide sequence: TGTGCCAGCAGTTGGCAACAGGGTATGGGAAACACCATATATTTT.

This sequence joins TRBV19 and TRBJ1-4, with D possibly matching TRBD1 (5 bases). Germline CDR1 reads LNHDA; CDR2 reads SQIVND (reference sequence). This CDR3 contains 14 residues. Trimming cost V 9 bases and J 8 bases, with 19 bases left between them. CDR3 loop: CASRKISEGEKLFF. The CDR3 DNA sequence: TGTGCCAGCCGTAAGATCTCCGAGGGGGAAAAACTGTTTTTT.

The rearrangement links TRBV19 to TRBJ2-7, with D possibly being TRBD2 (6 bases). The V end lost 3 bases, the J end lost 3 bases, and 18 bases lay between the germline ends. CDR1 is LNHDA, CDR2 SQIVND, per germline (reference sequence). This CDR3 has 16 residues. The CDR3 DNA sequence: TGTGCCAGTAGTATCCTAGCCGGAGGGAGTAACTACGAGCAGTACTTC. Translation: CASSILAGGSNYEQYF.

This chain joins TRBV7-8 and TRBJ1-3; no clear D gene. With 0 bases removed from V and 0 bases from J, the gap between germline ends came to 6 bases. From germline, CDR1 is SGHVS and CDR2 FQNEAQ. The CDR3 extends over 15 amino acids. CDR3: CASSLATDSGNTIYF. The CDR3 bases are TGTGCCAGCAGCTTAGCAACGGACTCTGGAAACACCATATATTTT.

As DNA, the CDR3 is TGTGCCAGCCGCCCCAATAGGGTGATTAATGGCTACACCTTC. Translating it yields CASRPNRVINGYTF. V usage is TRBV28 and J usage is TRBJ1-2; unclear D gene. Germline CDR1 reads MDHEN; CDR2 reads SYDVKM. This CDR3 has 14 amino acids. The V gene lost 8 bases and the J gene lost 6 bases, with 19 bases spanning the gap.

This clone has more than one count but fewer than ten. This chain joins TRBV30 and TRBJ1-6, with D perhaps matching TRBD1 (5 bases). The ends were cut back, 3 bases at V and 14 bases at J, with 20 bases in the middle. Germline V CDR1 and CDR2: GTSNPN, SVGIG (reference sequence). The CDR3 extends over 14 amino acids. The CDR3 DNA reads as TGTGCCTGGAGCAGTAACGGGGCGCGAAGGACCCTCCACTTT. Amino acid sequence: CAWSSNGARRTLHF.

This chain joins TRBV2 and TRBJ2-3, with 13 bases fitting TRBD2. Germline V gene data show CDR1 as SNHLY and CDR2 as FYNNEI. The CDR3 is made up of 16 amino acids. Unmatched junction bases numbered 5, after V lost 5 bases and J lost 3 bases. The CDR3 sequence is CASSRTSGGWTDTQYF. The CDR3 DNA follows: TGTGCCAGCAGTAGGACTAGCGGGGGCTGGACAGATACGCAGTATTTT. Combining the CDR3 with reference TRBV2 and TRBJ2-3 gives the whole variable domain EPEVTQTPSHQVTQMGQEVILRCVPISNHLYFYWYRQILGQKVEFLVSFYNNEISEKSEIFDDQFSVERPDGSNFTLKIRSTKLEDSAMYFCASSRTSGGWTDTQYFGPGTRLTVL.

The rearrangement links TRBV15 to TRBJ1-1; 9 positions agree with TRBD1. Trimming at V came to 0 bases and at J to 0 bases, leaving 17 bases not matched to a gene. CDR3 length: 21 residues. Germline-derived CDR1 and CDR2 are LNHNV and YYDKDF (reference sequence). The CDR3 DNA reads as TGTGCCACCAGCAGAGATCCACACAGGGGGCGGGCTATGAGGATGAACACTGAAGCTTTCTTT. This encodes CATSRDPHRGRAMRMNTEAFF.

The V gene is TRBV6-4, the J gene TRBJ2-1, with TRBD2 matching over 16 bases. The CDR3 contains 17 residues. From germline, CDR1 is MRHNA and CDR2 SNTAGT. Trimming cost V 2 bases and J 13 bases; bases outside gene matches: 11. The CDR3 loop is CASSDQPGLAGGPNQFF. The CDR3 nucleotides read TGTGCCAGCAGTGACCAACCGGGACTAGCGGGGGGGCCTAATCAGTTCTTC.

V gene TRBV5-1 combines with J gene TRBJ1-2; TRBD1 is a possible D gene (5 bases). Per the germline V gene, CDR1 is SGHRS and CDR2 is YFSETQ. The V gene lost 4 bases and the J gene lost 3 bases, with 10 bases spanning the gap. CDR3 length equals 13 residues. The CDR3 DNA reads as TGCGCCAGCAGCCCCGACAGATACTATGGCTACACCTTC. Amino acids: CASSPDRYYGYTF.

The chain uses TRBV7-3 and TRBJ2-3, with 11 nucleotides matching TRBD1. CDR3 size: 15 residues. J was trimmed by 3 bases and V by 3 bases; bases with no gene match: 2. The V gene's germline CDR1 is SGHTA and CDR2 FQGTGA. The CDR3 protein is CASSLGQGVTDTQYF. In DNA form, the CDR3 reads TGTGCCAGCAGCTTGGGACAGGGGGTTACAGATACGCAGTATTTT.

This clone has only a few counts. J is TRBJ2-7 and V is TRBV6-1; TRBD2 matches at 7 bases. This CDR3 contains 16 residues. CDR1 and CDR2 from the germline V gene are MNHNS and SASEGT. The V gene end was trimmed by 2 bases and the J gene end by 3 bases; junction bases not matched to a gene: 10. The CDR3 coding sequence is TGTGCCAGCAGTGAATTTCATAGCGGGCCGTACTACGAGCAGTACTTC. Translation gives CASSEFHSGPYYEQYF.

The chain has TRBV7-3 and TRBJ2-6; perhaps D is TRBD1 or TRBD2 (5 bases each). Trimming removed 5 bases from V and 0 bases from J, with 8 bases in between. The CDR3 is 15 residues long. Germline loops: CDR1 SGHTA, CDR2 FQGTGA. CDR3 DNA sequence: TGTGCCAGCAGCCCGGGGCGCTCTGGGGCCAACGTCCTGACTTTC. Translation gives CASSPGRSGANVLTF.

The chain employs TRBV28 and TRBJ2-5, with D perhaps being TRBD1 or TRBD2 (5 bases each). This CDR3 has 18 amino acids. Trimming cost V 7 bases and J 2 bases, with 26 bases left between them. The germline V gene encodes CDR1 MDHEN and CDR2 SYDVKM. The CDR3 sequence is CASTIRAGANTLQETQYF. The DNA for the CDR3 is TGTGCCAGCACCATCCGGGCCGGGGCCAACACCCTACAAGAGACCCAGTACTTC. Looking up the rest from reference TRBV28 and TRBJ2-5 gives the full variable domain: DVKVTQSSRYLVKRTGEKVFLECVQDMDHENMFWYRQDPGLGLRLIYFSYDVKMKEKGDIPEGYSVSREKKERFSLILESASTNQTSMYLCASTIRAGANTLQETQYFGPGTRLLVL.